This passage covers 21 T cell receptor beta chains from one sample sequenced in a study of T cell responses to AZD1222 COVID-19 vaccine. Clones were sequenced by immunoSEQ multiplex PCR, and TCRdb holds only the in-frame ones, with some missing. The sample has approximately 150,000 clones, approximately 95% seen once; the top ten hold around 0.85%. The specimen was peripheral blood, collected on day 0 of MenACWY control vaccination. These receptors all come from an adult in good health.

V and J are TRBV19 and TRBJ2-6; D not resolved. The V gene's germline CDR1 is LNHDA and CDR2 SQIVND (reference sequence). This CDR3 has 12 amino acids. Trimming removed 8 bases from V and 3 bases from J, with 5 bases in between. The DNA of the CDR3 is TGTGCCAGTTACGGTGGGGCCAACGTCCTGACTTTC. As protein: CASYGGANVLTF.

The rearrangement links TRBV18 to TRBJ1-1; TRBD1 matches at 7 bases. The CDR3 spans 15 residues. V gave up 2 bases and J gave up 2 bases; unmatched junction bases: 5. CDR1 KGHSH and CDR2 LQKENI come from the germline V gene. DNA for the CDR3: TGTGCCAGCTCACCAGGACAGGTTGTAAACACTGAAGCTTTCTTT. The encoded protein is CASSPGQVVNTEAFF. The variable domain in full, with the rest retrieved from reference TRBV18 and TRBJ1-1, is NAGVMQNPRHLVRRRGQEARLRCSPMKGHSHVYWYRQLPEEGLKFMVYLQKENIIDESGMPKERFSAEFPKEGPSILRIQQVVRGDSAAYFCASSPGQVVNTEAFFGQGTRLTVV.

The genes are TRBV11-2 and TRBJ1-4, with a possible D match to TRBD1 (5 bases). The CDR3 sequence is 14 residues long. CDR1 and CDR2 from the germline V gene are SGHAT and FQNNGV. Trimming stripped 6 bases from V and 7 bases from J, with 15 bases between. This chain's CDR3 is CASRSAGRGEKLFF. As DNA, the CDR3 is TGTGCCAGCAGATCGGCAGGGCGTGGTGAAAAACTGTTTTTT. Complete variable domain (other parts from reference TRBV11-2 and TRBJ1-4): EAGVAQSPRYKIIEKRQSVAFWCNPISGHATLYWYQQILGQGPKLLIQFQNNGVVDDSQLPKDRFSAERLKGVDSTLKIQPAKLEDSAVYLCASRSAGRGEKLFFGSGTQLSVL.

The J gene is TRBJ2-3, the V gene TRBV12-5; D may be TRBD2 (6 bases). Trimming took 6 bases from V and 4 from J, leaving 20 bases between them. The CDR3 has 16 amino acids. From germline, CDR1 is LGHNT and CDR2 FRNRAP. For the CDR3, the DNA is TGTGCTAGTGGCTCGTGGTCCGGAGCGGGCTCAGATACGCAGTATTTT. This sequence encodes CASGSWSGAGSDTQYF. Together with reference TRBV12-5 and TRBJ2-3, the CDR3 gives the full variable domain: DARVTQTPRHKVTEMGQEVTMRCQPILGHNTVFWYRQTMMQGLELLAYFRNRAPLDDSGMPKDRFSAEMPDATLATLKIQPSEPRDSAVYFCASGSWSGAGSDTQYFGPGTRLTVL.

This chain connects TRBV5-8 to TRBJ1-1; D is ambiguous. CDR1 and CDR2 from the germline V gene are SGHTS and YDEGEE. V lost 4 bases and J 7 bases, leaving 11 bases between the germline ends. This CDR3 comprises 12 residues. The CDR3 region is CASSRLRNEAFF. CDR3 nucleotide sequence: TGTGCCAGCAGCCGATTACGAAATGAAGCTTTCTTT. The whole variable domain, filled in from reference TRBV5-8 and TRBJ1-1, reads EAGVTQSPTHLIKTRGQQATLRCSPISGHTSVYWYQQALGLGLQFLLWYDEGEERNRGNFPPRFSGRQFPNYSSELNVNALELEDSALYLCASSRLRNEAFFGQGTRLTVV.

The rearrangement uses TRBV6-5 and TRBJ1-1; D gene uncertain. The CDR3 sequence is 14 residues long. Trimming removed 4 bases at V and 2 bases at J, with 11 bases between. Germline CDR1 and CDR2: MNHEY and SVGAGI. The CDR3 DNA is TGTGCCAGCAGTTCTGTCGGCAGCAACACTGAAGCTTTCTTT. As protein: CASSSVGSNTEAFF.

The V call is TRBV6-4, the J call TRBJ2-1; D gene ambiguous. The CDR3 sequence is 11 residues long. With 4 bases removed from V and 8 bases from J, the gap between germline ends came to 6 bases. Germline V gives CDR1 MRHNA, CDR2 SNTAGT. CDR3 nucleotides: TGTGCCAGCAGTGCGGGCGATGAGCAGTTCTTC. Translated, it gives CASSAGDEQFF.

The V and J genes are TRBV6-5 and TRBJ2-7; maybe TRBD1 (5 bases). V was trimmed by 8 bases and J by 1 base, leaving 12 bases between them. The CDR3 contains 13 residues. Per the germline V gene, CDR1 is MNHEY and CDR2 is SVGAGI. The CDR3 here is CASLSGHSYEQYF. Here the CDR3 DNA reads TGTGCCAGCCTTTCTGGACATTCCTACGAGCAGTACTTC.

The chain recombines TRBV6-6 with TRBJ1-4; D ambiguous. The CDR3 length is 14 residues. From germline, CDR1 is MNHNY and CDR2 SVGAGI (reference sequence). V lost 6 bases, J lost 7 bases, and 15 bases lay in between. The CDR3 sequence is CASSPGSKGEKLFF. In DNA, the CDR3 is TGTGCCAGCAGCCCCGGGTCGAAGGGTGAAAAACTGTTTTTT.

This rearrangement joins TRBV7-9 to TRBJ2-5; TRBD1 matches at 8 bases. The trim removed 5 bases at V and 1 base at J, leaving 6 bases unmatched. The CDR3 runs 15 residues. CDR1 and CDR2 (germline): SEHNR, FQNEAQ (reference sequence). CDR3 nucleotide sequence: TGTGCCAGCAGCCCAAACAGGGGGATCCAAGAGACCCAGTACTTC. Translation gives CASSPNRGIQETQYF. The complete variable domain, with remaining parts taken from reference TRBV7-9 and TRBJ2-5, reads DTGVSQNPRHKITKRGQNVTFRCDPISEHNRLYWYRQTLGQGPEFLTYFQNEAQLEKSRLLSDRFSAERPKGSFSTLEIQRTEQGDSAMYLCASSPNRGIQETQYFGPGTRLLVL.

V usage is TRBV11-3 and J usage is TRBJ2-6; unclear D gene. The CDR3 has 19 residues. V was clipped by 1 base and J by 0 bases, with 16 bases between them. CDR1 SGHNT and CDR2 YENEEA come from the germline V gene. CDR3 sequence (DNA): TGTGCCAGCAGCTTAGGGGGTTCGGCGGCCCTCTCTGGGGCCAACGTCCTGACTTTC. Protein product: CASSLGGSAALSGANVLTF.

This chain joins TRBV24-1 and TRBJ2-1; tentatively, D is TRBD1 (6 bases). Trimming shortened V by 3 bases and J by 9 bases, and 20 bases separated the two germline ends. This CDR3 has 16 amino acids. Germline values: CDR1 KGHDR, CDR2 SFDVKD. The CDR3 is CATSDTDSDYRSEQFF. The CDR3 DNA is TGTGCCACCAGTGATACGGACAGTGACTATCGAAGTGAGCAGTTCTTC.

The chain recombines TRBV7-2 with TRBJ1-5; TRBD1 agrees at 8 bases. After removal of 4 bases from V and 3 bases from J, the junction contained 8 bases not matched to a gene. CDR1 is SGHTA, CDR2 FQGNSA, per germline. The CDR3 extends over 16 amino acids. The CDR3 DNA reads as TGTGCCAGCAGCTCCATCCCGGGACAGGTCAATCAGCCCCAGCATTTT. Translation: CASSSIPGQVNQPQHF.

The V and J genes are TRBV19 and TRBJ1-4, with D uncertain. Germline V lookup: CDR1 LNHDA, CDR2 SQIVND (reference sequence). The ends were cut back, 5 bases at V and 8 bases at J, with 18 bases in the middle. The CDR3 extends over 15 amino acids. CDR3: CASSGRTGLGEKLFF. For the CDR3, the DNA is TGTGCCAGTAGTGGACGGACCGGTCTGGGCGAAAAACTGTTTTTT.

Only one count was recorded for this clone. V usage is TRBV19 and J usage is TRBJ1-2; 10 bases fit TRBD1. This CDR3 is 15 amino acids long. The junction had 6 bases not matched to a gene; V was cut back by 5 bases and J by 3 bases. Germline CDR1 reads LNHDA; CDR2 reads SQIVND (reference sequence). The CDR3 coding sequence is TGTGCCAGTAGTCGGTCGGGACAGGGGTACTATGGCTACACCTTC. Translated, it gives CASSRSGQGYYGYTF.

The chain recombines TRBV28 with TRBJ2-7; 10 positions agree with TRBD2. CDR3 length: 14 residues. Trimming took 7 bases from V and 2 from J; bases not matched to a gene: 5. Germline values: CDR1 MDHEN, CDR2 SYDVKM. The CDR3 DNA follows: TGTGCCAGCAAGGTACTAGCGGGAACCTACGAGCAGTACTTC. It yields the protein CASKVLAGTYEQYF. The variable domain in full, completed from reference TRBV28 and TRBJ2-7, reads DVKVTQSSRYLVKRTGEKVFLECVQDMDHENMFWYRQDPGLGLRLIYFSYDVKMKEKGDIPEGYSVSREKKERFSLILESASTNQTSMYLCASKVLAGTYEQYFGPGTRLTVT.

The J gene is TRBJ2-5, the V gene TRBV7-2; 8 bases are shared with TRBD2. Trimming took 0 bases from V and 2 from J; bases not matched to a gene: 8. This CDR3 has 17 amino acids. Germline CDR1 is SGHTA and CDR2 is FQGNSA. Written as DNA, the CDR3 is TGTGCCAGCAGCTTAGCGGGGGCAGCGGGGGTACAAGAGACCCAGTACTTC. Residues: CASSLAGAAGVQETQYF.

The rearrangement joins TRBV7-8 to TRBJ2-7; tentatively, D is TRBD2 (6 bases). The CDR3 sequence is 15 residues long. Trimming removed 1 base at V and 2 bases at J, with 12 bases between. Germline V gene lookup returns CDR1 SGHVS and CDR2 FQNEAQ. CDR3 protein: CASSLELAAAYEQYF. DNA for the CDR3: TGTGCCAGCAGCTTAGAACTAGCTGCTGCCTACGAGCAGTACTTC.

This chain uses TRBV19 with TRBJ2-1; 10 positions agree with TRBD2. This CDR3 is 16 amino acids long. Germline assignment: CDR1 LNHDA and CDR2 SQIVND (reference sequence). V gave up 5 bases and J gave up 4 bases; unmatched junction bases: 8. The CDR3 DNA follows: TGTGCCAGTAGTTCCCATTCTAGCGGGGGATACAATGAGCAGTTCTTC. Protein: CASSSHSSGGYNEQFF.

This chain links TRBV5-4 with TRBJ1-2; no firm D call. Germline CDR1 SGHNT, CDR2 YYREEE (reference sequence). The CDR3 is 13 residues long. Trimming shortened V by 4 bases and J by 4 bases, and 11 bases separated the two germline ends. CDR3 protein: CASSAREGYGYTF. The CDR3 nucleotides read TGTGCCAGCAGCGCACGGGAGGGCTATGGCTACACCTTC.

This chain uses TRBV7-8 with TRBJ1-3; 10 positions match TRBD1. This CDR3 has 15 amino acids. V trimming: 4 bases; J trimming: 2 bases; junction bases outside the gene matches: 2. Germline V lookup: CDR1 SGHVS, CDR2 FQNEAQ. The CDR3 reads CASSSGTGAGNTIYF. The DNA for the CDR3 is TGTGCCAGCAGCTCCGGGACAGGGGCTGGAAACACCATATATTTT.